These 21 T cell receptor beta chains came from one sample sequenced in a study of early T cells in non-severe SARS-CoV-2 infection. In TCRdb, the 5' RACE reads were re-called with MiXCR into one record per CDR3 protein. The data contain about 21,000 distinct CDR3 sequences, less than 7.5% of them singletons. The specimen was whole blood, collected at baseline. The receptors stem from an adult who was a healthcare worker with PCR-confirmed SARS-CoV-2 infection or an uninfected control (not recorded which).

CDR3 coding DNA: TGTGCCAGCAGCTTAGAGACGGGGGGGCACAATGAGCAGTTCTTC. Amino acid sequence: CASSLETGGHNEQFF. The chain joins TRBV11-2 to TRBJ2-1; 8 bases align to TRBD2. The germline V gene has CDR1 SGHAT and CDR2 FQNNGV. Losses at the gene ends were 0 bases for V and 5 bases for J; bases not matched to a gene: 3. The CDR3 has 15 residues.

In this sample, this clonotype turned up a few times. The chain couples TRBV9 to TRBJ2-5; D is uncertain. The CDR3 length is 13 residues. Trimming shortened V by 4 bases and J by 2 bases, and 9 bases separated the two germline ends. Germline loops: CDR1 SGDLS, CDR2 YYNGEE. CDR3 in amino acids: CASSLQLQETQYF. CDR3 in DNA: TGTGCCAGCAGCTTACAGCTTCAAGAGACCCAGTACTTC.

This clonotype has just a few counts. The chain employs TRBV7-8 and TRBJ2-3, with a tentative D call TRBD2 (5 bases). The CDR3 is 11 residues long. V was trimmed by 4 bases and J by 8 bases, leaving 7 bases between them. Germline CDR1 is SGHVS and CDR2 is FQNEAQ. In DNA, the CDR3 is TGTGCCAGCAGCTCCCGGGGTACGCAGTATTTT. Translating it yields CASSSRGTQYF.

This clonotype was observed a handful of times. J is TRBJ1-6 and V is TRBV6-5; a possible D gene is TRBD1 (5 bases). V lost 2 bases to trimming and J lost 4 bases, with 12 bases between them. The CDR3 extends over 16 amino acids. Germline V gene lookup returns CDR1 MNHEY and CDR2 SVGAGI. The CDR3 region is CASSYQGTVYNSPLHF. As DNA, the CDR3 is TGTGCCAGCAGTTACCAGGGAACTGTGTATAATTCACCCCTCCACTTT.

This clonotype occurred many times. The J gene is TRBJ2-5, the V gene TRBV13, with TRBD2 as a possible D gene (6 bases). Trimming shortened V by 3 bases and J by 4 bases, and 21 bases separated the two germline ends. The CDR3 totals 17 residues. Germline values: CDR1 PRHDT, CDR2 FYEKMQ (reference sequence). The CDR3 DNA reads TGTGCCAGCAGCTTCCTCGGTAGCGGCCCCTCGGGAGAGACCCAGTACTTC. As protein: CASSFLGSGPSGETQYF.

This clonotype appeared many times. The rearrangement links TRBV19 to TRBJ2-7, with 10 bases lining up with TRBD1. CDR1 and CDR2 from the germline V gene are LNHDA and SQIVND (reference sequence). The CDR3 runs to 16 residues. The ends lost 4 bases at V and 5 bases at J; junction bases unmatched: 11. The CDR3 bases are TGTGCCAGTAGTACCCGACCGGGACAGGGGATCAACGAGCAGTACTTC. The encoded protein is CASSTRPGQGINEQYF.

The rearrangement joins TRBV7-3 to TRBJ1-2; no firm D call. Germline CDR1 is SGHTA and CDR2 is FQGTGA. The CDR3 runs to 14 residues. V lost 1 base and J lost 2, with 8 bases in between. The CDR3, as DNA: TGTGCCAGCAGCTTAAGCAGGAGCAACTATGGCTACACCTTC. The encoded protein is CASSLSRSNYGYTF.

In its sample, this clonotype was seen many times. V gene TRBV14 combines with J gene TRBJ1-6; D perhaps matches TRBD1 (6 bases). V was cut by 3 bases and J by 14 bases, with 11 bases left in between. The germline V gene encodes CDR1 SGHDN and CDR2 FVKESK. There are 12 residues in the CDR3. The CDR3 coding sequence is TGTGCCAGCAGCCAGGACAGCGTATCCCTCCACTTT. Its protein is CASSQDSVSLHF.

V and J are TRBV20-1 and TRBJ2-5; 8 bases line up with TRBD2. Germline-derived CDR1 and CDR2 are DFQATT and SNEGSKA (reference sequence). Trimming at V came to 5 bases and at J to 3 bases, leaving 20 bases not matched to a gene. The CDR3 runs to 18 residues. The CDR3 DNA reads TGCAGTGCTCCCCCACCCCAAGCGGGGGCTCAGTCGGAAGAGACCCAGTACTTC. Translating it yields CSAPPPQAGAQSEETQYF.

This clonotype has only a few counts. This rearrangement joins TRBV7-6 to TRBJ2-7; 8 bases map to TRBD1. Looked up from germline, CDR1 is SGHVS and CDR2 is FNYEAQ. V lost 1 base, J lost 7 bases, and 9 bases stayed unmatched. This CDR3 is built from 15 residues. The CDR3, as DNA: TGTGCCAGCAGCTTAGTGACAGGGGCCGGACGGGAGCAGTACTTC. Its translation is CASSLVTGAGREQYF.

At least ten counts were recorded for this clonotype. The CDR3 DNA reads as TGTGCCAGCAAGGGGAGAGGGAGGCTAGACTATGGCTACACCTTC. Translation: CASKGRGRLDYGYTF. The chain joins TRBV2 to TRBJ1-2; the D gene is possibly TRBD1 (5 bases). Germline lookup yields CDR1 SNHLY and CDR2 FYNNEI. The CDR3 consists of 15 residues. V dropped 7 bases and J dropped 3 bases, with 18 bases sitting between them.

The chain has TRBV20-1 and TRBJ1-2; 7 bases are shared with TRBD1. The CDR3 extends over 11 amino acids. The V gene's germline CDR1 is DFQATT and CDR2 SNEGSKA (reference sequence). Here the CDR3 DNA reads TGCAGCTTTACAGGGGTAGAGGGCTACACCTTC. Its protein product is CSFTGVEGYTF.

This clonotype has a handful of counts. The CDR3 protein is CASSLSRGNEQFF. In nucleotides, the CDR3 is TGTGCCAGCAGTTTATCGAGGGGAAATGAGCAGTTCTTC. This chain connects TRBV27 to TRBJ2-1; D is possibly TRBD1 or TRBD2 (5 bases each). Germline CDR1 MNHEY, CDR2 SMNVEV (reference sequence). V dropped 0 bases and J dropped 7 bases, with 7 bases sitting between them. The CDR3 is 13 residues long.

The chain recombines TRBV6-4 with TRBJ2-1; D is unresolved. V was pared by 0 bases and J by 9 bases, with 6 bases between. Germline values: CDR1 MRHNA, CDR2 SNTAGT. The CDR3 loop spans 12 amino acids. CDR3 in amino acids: CASSDSMGEQFF. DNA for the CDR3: TGTGCCAGCAGTGACTCGATGGGTGAGCAGTTCTTC.

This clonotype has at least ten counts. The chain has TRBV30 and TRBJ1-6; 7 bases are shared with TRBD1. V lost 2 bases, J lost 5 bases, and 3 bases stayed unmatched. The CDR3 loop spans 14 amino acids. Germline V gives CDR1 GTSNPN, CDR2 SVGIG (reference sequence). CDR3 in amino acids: CAWSNGQDNSPLHF. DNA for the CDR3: TGTGCCTGGAGTAATGGACAGGATAATTCACCCCTCCACTTT.

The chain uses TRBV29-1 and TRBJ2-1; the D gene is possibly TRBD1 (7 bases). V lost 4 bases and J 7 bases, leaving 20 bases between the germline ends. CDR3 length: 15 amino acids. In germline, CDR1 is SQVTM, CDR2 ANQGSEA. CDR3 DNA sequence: TGCAGCGTTGTGGAGGGGGCAGGGCGATCAAATGAGCAGTTCTTC. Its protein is CSVVEGAGRSNEQFF.

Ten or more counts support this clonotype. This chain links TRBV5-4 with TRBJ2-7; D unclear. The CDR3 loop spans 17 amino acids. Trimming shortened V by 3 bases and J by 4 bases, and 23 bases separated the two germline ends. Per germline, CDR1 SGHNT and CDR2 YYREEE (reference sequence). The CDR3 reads CASSSPVGPQRTYEQYF. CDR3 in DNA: TGTGCCAGCAGCTCCCCGGTGGGTCCACAGAGAACGTACGAGCAGTACTTC.

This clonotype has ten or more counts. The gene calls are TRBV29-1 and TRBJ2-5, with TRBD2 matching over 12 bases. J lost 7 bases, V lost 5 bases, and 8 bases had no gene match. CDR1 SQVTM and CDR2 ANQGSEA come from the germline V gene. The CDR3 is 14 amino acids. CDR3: CSVRGPGLAGTQYF. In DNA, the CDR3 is TGCAGCGTTCGGGGCCCGGGACTAGCGGGGACCCAGTACTTC.

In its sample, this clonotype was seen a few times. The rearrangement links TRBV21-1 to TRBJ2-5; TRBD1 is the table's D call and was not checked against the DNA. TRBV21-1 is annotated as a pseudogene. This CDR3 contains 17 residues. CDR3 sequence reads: CASSKGGPQGPMETQYF. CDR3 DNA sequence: TGTGCCAGCAGCAAAGGGGGGCCGCAGGGGCCAATGGAGACCCAGTACTTC.

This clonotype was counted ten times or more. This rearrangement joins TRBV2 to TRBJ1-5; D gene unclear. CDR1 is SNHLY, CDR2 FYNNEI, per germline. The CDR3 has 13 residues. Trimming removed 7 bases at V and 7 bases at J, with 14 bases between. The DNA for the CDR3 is TGTGCCAGCACCCCGGAGGCGGACCAGCCCCAGCATTTT. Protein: CASTPEADQPQHF.

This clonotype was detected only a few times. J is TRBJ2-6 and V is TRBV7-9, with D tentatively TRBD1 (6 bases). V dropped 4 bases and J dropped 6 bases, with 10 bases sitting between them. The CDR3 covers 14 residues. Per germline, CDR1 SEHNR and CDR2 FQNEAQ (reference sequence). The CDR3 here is CASSSGVLANVLTF. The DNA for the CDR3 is TGTGCCAGCAGCTCAGGGGTTTTGGCCAACGTCCTGACTTTC.